A selection of T cell receptor beta chains follows, all from one sample in a study of human thymus T cells. Using immunoSEQ multiplex PCR, the repertoire was profiled, and TCRdb retains in-frame clones only, with some absent. The table includes tens of thousands of clones, 90% to 95% detected once. The material sequenced was blood. All receptors derive from a boy under two years old with a congenital heart defect but otherwise immunologically healthy. CDR3s include the opening cysteine and the closing phenylalanine or tryptophan. D genes are given only for firm matches. Clone size appears in some rows only: once, few, many, or a class for an expanded clone.

size: NA; D: TRBD1; V: TRBV30; J: TRBJ1-1; CDR3: CAWSVTGGTEAFF; DNA: TGTGCCTGGAGTGTGACAGGGGGCACTGAAGCTTTCTTT
size: once; D: NA; V: TRBV10-3; J: TRBJ1-3; CDR3: CAIRKTGGPSGNTIYF; DNA: TGTGCCATCAGGAAAACAGGTGGACCCTCTGGAAACACCATATATTTT
size: NA; D: TRBD1; V: TRBV28; J: TRBJ2-7; CDR3: CASAPTGGPYEQYF; DNA: TGTGCCAGCGCCCCAACAGGGGGCCCCTACGAGCAGTACTTC
size: NA; D: NA; V: TRBV19; J: TRBJ1-1; CDR3: CASSSPPLGQFPEAFF; DNA: TGTGCCAGTAGTTCCCCACCTCTTGGACAGTTTCCTGAAGCTTTCTTT
size: NA; D: NA; V: TRBV4-2; J: TRBJ2-5; CDR3: CASSQPGTTQETQYF; DNA: TGTGCCAGCAGCCAGCCCGGGACCACCCAAGAGACCCAGTACTTC
size: NA; D: TRBD2; V: TRBV7-2; J: TRBJ2-5; CDR3: CASSLGLAGGETQYF; DNA: TGTGCCAGCAGCTTAGGTCTAGCGGGAGGAGAGACCCAGTACTTC
size: NA; D: NA; V: TRBV2; J: TRBJ2-3; CDR3: CASRPRENTQYF; DNA: TGTGCCAGCAGACCCCGGGAAAATACGCAGTATTTT
size: NA; D: NA; V: TRBV7-9; J: TRBJ2-7; CDR3: CASSLDCCGEQYF; DNA: TGTGCCAGCAGCCTCGACTGCTGCGGCGAGCAGTACTTC
size: NA; D: NA; V: TRBV4-2; J: TRBJ1-2; CDR3: CASSQVGGNYGYTF; DNA: TGTGCCAGCAGCCAAGTTGGAGGGAACTATGGCTACACCTTC
size: NA; D: NA; V: TRBV7-2; J: TRBJ2-5; CDR3: CASSSLLFGGYQETQYF; DNA: TGTGCCAGCAGCTCCTTGCTTTTCGGTGGGTATCAAGAGACCCAGTACTTC
size: NA; D: TRBD2; V: TRBV5-1; J: TRBJ2-3; CDR3: CASSFSGGSTDTQYF; DNA: TGCGCCAGCAGCTTTAGCGGGGGTAGCACAGATACGCAGTATTTT
size: once; D: TRBD2; V: TRBV5-1; J: TRBJ2-3; CDR3: CASSLGGGVVNTQYF; DNA: TGCGCCAGCAGCTTGGGTGGGGGGGTCGTAAATACGCAGTATTTT
size: NA; D: TRBD1; V: TRBV9; J: TRBJ1-2; CDR3: CASSVVGTGTYGYTF; DNA: TGTGCCAGCAGCGTAGTCGGGACAGGGACCTATGGCTACACCTTC
size: NA; D: TRBD1; V: TRBV7-3; J: TRBJ1-2; CDR3: CASSPQGARSGYTF; DNA: TGTGCCAGCAGCCCACAGGGGGCAAGAAGTGGCTACACCTTC
size: NA; D: NA; V: TRBV18; J: TRBJ2-7; CDR3: CASSPRQGKIGEQYF; DNA: TGTGCCAGCTCACCACGGCAGGGCAAGATCGGCGAGCAGTACTTC
size: NA; D: NA; V: TRBV9; J: TRBJ1-3; CDR3: CASSVGLGNTIYF; DNA: TGTGCCAGCAGCGTAGGGTTGGGAAACACCATATATTTT
size: NA; D: NA; V: TRBV5-1; J: TRBJ2-3; CDR3: CASSLDGLGGTQYF; DNA: TGCGCCAGCAGCTTGGACGGACTAGGGGGTACGCAGTATTTT
size: NA; D: NA; V: TRBV23-1; J: TRBJ2-1; CDR3: CASSQSAGYYNEQFF; DNA: TGCGCCAGCAGTCAATCCGCAGGGTACTACAATGAGCAGTTCTTC
size: NA; D: NA; V: TRBV5-4; J: TRBJ2-5; CDR3: CASGPGGQETQYF; DNA: TGTGCCAGCGGGCCCGGGGGACAAGAGACCCAGTACTTC
size: NA; D: NA; V: TRBV27; J: TRBJ1-4; CDR3: CASDTAKSISTNEKLFF; DNA: TGTGCCAGCGACACGGCCAAGTCGATCTCAACTAATGAAAAACTGTTTTTT
size: NA; D: NA; V: TRBV6-1; J: TRBJ1-2; CDR3: CASSEAWTNGYTF; DNA: TGTGCCAGCAGTGAAGCCTGGACAAACGGCTACACCTTC
size: NA; D: NA; V: TRBV4-1; J: TRBJ1-5; CDR3: CASSQAGAGNQPQHF; DNA: TGCGCCAGCAGCCAAGCAGGGGCAGGCAATCAGCCCCAGCATTTT
size: once; D: TRBD1; V: TRBV28; J: TRBJ2-5; CDR3: CASSWDSLEETQYF; DNA: TGTGCCAGCAGTTGGGACAGTCTAGAAGAGACCCAGTACTTC
size: NA; D: TRBD1; V: TRBV5-1; J: TRBJ2-3; CDR3: CASSGQGADTQYF; DNA: TGCGCCAGCAGCGGACAGGGGGCAGATACGCAGTATTTT
size: few; D: TRBD1; V: TRBV5-1; J: TRBJ1-6; CDR3: CASSSGQGRNSPLHF; DNA: TGCGCCAGCAGCTCGGGACAGGGGAGGAATTCACCCCTCCACTTT
size: once; D: TRBD1; V: TRBV5-4; J: TRBJ2-6; CDR3: CASSPAEGAPGANVLTF; DNA: TGTGCCAGCAGCCCGGCCGAGGGGGCTCCTGGGGCCAACGTCCTGACTTTC
size: NA; D: NA; V: TRBV7-3; J: TRBJ2-5; CDR3: CASSLMETQYF; DNA: TGTGCCAGCAGCTTAATGGAGACCCAGTACTTC
size: NA; D: TRBD2; V: TRBV4-3; J: TRBJ2-2; CDR3: CASSPGLAGTGELFF; DNA: TGCGCCAGCAGCCCGGGACTAGCGGGAACCGGGGAGCTGTTTTTT
size: NA; D: NA; V: TRBV7-9; J: TRBJ1-2; CDR3: CASSLQGYGYTF; DNA: TGTGCCAGCAGCTTACAGGGCTATGGCTACACCTTC
size: NA; D: TRBD2; V: TRBV7-6; J: TRBJ2-7; CDR3: CASSLEVSGGGDEQYF; DNA: TGTGCCAGCAGCTTAGAAGTTAGCGGGGGGGGCGACGAGCAGTACTTC
size: NA; D: TRBD2; V: TRBV4-1; J: TRBJ2-3; CDR3: CASTPLPLARTDTQYF; DNA: TGCGCCAGCACCCCCCTCCCACTAGCGAGGACAGATACGCAGTATTTT
size: NA; D: NA; V: TRBV5-4; J: TRBJ1-3; CDR3: CASSQTQSSGNTIYF; DNA: TGTGCCAGCAGCCAGACACAGAGCTCTGGAAACACCATATATTTT
size: once; D: TRBD1; V: TRBV9; J: TRBJ2-7; CDR3: CASSGGTGPYEQYF; DNA: TGTGCCAGCAGCGGGGGGACAGGGCCCTACGAGCAGTACTTC
size: NA; D: NA; V: TRBV15; J: TRBJ1-4; CDR3: CATSLGGEKLFF; DNA: TGTGCCACCAGCCTGGGGGGTGAAAAACTGTTTTTT
size: few; D: NA; V: TRBV7-9; J: TRBJ1-5; CDR3: CASSLRSNQPQHF; DNA: TGTGCCAGCAGCTTAAGGAGCAATCAGCCCCAGCATTTT
size: NA; D: NA; V: TRBV4-1; J: TRBJ1-2; CDR3: CASSPLFGGYTF; DNA: TGCGCCAGCAGCCCCCTATTCGGAGGCTACACCTTC
size: NA; D: TRBD2; V: TRBV7-2; J: TRBJ2-1; CDR3: CASSLAAGGNEQFF; DNA: TGTGCCAGCAGCTTAGCAGCGGGGGGCAATGAGCAGTTCTTC
size: once; D: NA; V: TRBV6-6; J: TRBJ1-1; CDR3: CASINAGALNTEAFF; DNA: TGTGCCAGCATCAACGCAGGGGCCTTGAACACTGAAGCTTTCTTT
size: NA; D: TRBD1; V: TRBV7-2; J: TRBJ1-1; CDR3: CASSYHRDRGPGWTEAFF; DNA: TGTGCCAGCAGCTACCACCGGGACAGGGGACCCGGATGGACTGAAGCTTTCTTT
size: NA; D: NA; V: TRBV5-1; J: TRBJ1-1; CDR3: CASSLPDSFYTEAFF; DNA: TGCGCCAGCAGCTTGCCCGACAGTTTTTACACTGAAGCTTTCTTT
size: NA; D: NA; V: TRBV30; J: TRBJ2-1; CDR3: CAWSPFRGGQFF; DNA: TGTGCCTGGTCCCCGTTCAGGGGAGGGCAGTTCTTC
size: NA; D: NA; V: TRBV7-9; J: TRBJ2-3; CDR3: CASSTGDTLETQYF; DNA: TGTGCCAGCAGCACTGGGGACACCCTCGAAACGCAGTATTTT
size: NA; D: NA; V: TRBV19; J: TRBJ1-3; CDR3: CASSIEGDSGNTIYF; DNA: TGTGCCAGTAGTATAGAAGGGGACTCTGGAAACACCATATATTTT
size: NA; D: NA; V: TRBV5-1; J: TRBJ2-7; CDR3: CASSLGPGNFYEQYF; DNA: TGCGCCAGCAGCTTGGGCCCAGGGAATTTCTACGAGCAGTACTTC
size: NA; D: TRBD1; V: TRBV27; J: TRBJ2-6; CDR3: CASSSIRGLGANVLTF; DNA: TGTGCCAGCAGTTCAATCAGGGGGCTTGGGGCCAACGTCCTGACTTTC
size: NA; D: NA; V: TRBV5-6; J: TRBJ1-5; CDR3: CASSNPYQPQHF; DNA: TGTGCCAGCAGCAACCCTTATCAGCCCCAGCATTTT
size: NA; D: NA; V: TRBV2; J: TRBJ2-5; CDR3: CASGSGGRETQYF; DNA: TGTGCCAGCGGCTCAGGGGGGCGAGAGACCCAGTACTTC
size: NA; D: TRBD1; V: TRBV6-5; J: TRBJ2-3; CDR3: CASSYGTGGTDTQYF; DNA: TGTGCCAGCAGTTACGGGACAGGGGGCACAGATACGCAGTATTTT
size: NA; D: NA; V: TRBV28; J: TRBJ1-6; CDR3: CASRTGRNSPLHF; DNA: TGTGCCAGCAGAACCGGACGGAATTCACCCCTCCACTTT
size: NA; D: NA; V: TRBV20-1; J: TRBJ2-3; CDR3: CSARQDTQYF; DNA: TGCAGTGCTAGACAAGATACGCAGTATTTT
size: NA; D: TRBD2; V: TRBV5-1; J: TRBJ2-5; CDR3: CAKLAEPQETQYF; DNA: TGCGCAAAACTAGCGGAGCCACAAGAGACCCAGTACTTC
size: NA; D: NA; V: TRBV19; J: TRBJ1-5; CDR3: CASSIGQFNQPQHF; DNA: TGTGCCAGTAGTATAGGACAGTTCAATCAGCCCCAGCATTTT
size: NA; D: NA; V: TRBV5-1; J: TRBJ2-5; CDR3: CASSLVSTKETQYF; DNA: TGCGCCAGCAGCTTGGTTTCGACTAAAGAGACCCAGTACTTC
size: NA; D: NA; V: TRBV7-6; J: TRBJ2-5; CDR3: CASSLRHGGFGTTPQETQYF; DNA: TGTGCCAGCAGCTTAAGGCATGGGGGCTTCGGGACTACCCCCCAAGAGACCCAGTACTTC
size: NA; D: NA; V: TRBV4-3; J: TRBJ2-3; CDR3: CASSQVFASTDTQYF; DNA: TGCGCCAGCAGCCAAGTATTCGCGAGCACAGATACGCAGTATTTT
size: NA; D: TRBD1; V: TRBV7-6; J: TRBJ1-2; CDR3: CASSLSIPLDRGLEGYTF; DNA: TGTGCCAGCAGCTTATCTATACCATTGGACAGGGGTTTAGAAGGCTACACCTTC
size: NA; D: TRBD1; V: TRBV29-1; J: TRBJ1-2; CDR3: CSVGETGSHGYTF; DNA: TGCAGCGTTGGCGAGACAGGGTCTCATGGCTACACCTTC
size: NA; D: NA; V: TRBV5-1; J: TRBJ2-1; CDR3: CASSSTGRGEQFF; DNA: TGCGCCAGCAGCTCGACAGGCAGGGGTGAGCAGTTCTTC